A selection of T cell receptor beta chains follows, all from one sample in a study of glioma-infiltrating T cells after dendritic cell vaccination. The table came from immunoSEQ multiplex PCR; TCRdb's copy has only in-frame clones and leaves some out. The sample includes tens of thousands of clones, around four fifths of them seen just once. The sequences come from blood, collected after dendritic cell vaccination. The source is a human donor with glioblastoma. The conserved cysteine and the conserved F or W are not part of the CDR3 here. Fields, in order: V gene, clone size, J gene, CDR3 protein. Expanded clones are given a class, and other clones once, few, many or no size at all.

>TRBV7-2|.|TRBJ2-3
ASRGDLVMADTQY
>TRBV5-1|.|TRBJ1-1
ASSPGYRGANTEAF
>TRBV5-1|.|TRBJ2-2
ASSLGFGVVGELF
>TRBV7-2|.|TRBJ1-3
ASSSEGQISGNTIY
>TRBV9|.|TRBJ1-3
ASRREVVSSGNTIY
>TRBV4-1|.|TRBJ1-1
ASSQKGTGTLNTEAF
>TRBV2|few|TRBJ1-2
ASSPNMGGNYGYT
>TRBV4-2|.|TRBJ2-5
ASSQDELAGGRETQY
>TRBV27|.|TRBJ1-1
ASSSRRTGIGITEAF
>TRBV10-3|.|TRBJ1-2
AISEPSWTGGETRYGYT
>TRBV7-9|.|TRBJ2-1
ASSFSGLLLWNEQF
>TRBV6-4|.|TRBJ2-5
ASSDSLDRLYAY
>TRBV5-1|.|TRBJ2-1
ASSDQVGGNEQF
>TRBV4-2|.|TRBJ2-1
ASSQERGGSYNEQF
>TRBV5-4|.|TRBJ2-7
ASSPPERVSEQY
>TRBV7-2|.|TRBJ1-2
ASRAGTGYGYGYT
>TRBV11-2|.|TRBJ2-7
ASSFIGQASYEQY
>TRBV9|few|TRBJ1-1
ASSAGPTGKAF
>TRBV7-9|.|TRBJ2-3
ASSVAGASTDTQY
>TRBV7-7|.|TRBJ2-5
ASSLTSGGASETQY
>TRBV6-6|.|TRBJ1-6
ASSQTTGANSPLH
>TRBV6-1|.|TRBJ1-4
ASSEKTGEHEKLF
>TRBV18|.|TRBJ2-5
ASSARDILQETQY
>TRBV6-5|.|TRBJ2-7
ASRPTGTIYEQY
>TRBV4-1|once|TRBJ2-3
ASSQDYGSTDTQY
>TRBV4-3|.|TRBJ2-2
ASSPDSITGELF
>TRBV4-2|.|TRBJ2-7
ASSQDLAELIYEQY
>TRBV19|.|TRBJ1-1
ASTIGGRGPEAF
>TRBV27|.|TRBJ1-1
ASSTDLGNTEAF
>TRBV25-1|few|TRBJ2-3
ASSESGRRPTSTDTQY
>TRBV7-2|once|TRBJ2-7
ASSLRDSAS
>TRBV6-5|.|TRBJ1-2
ASSHIPRGGYT
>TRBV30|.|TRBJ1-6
AWSGAGGAISPLH
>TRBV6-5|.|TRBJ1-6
ASSYILRHGNSPLH